This TCR beta chain was obtained from a study of human CD4 T cells and Enterobacteriaceae. The repertoire was sequenced with immunoSEQ multiplex PCR; TCRdb's copy has only in-frame clones and lacks some. The repertoire holds about 25,000 clones, with roughly 80% as singletons. Memory CD4+ T cells were sorted as all CD4+ cells except CD45RA+CCR7+CD95- naive cells, over 98% pure. This CDR3 comprises 13 residues. Germline CDR1 is LNHDA and CDR2 is SQIVND (reference sequence). Trimming took 5 bases from V and 10 from J, leaving 17 bases between them. The receptor was isolated from a human donor in good health. Material: memory CD4+ T cells from blood. The chain recombines TRBV19 with TRBJ1-1; D perhaps matches TRBD1 (6 bases). This chain's CDR3 is CASSVNRDGGAFF. CDR3 bases: TGTGCCAGTAGTGTAAACAGGGATGGAGGAGCTTTCTTT. Combining the CDR3 with reference TRBV19 and TRBJ1-1 gives the whole variable domain DGGITQSPKYLFRKEGQNVTLSCEQNLNHDAMYWYRQDPGQGLRLIYYSQIVNDFQKGDIAEGYSVSREKKESFPLTVTSAQKNPTAFYLCASSVNRDGGAFFGQGTRLTVV.